This section outlines one T cell receptor beta chain sequence together with its context. This sample is part of a study of blood T cell repertoires in COVID-19. Study details: The analysed material was cDNA or gDNA that came from T cells, B-cell-depleted T cells, or PBMCs.

Per the original methods: Reference gene primer amplification gave estimated nucleated cell counts. Here immunoSEQ multiplex PCR was the method, and the copy in TCRdb shows in-frame clones only, minus some. The V and J calls and the clone size are those of that table, but D and trimming were determined from the DNA. The data contain approximately 300,000 clones, roughly 90% of them singletons. CDR1 and CDR2 from the germline V gene are MDHEN and SYDVKM. V was pared by 4 bases and J by 4 bases, with 5 bases of the junction left unmatched. This CDR3 contains 15 residues. Grouping used clinical history reported by participants in a survey and questionnaire. Cohort 3 recovered donors had two negative PCRs, clearance, or symptom resolution.

The sequence came from a woman in her thirties who had recovered from COVID-19. Sequenced sample: PBMCs or T cells enriched from blood (not recorded which). The chain links TRBV28 to TRBJ2-1; 9 positions match TRBD2. CDR3 residues: CASSYRGGAYNEQFF. CDR3 nucleotides: TGTGCCAGCAGTTATCGCGGGGGGGCATACAATGAGCAGTTCTTC.